A single sample gave rise to the 30 T cell receptor beta chains below, sequenced in a study of CD8 T cells in ankylosing spondylitis. TCRdb reprocessed the 5' RACE reads with MiXCR, giving one entry per CDR3 protein. The sample has 250,000 to 400,000 distinct CDR3 sequences, roughly 11% seen once. Source material: blood, either unsorted or a sorted T cell fraction (not recorded which). The receptors derive from a female donor with ankylosing spondylitis or in good health (not recorded which).

This clonotype was seen at least ten times. This chain uses TRBV20-1 with TRBJ2-6; D possibly corresponds to TRBD2 (5 bases). In germline, CDR1 is DFQATT, CDR2 SNEGSKA (reference sequence). The V and J ends lost 0 bases and 0 bases respectively, with 15 bases between them. The CDR3 is 18 residues long. Written as DNA, the CDR3 is TGCAGTGCTAGAGATTCGGTAGCGCCCTACTCTGGGGCCAACGTCCTGACTTTC. Its translation: CSARDSVAPYSGANVLTF.

This clonotype was counted at least ten times. The chain has TRBV20-1 and TRBJ1-1; D might be TRBD1 (5 bases). The germline V gene encodes CDR1 DFQATT and CDR2 SNEGSKA (reference sequence). The CDR3 runs to 14 residues. Trimming shortened V by 4 bases and J by 0 bases, and 12 bases separated the two germline ends. CDR3 nucleotide sequence: TGCAGTGCTAATAGGGGAGGTATGAACACTGAAGCTTTCTTT. It encodes CSANRGGMNTEAFF.

This clonotype was recorded many times. The chain joins TRBV20-1 to TRBJ2-1, with 11 bases that match TRBD2. Germline lookup yields CDR1 DFQATT and CDR2 SNEGSKA (reference sequence). V shed 3 bases, J shed 2 bases, and the junction held 9 bases outside the gene matches. The CDR3 sequence is 17 residues long. CDR3 sequence reads: CSARGYLTSGAYNEQFF. The CDR3 nucleotides read TGCAGTGCTAGGGGATACCTGACTAGCGGGGCCTACAATGAGCAGTTCTTC.

The rearrangement links TRBV29-1 to TRBJ1-2, with a tentative D call TRBD1 (5 bases). The CDR3 runs 17 residues. The germline gives CDR1 SQVTM, CDR2 ANQGSEA. The V end was cut by 0 bases, the J end by 4 bases, with 21 bases between. Here the CDR3 reads CSVEDHVVTASVYGYTF. In DNA form, the CDR3 reads TGCAGCGTTGAAGATCACGTTGTGACAGCCTCGGTCTATGGCTACACCTTC.

Only a few counts were recorded for this clonotype. The chain couples TRBV7-2 to TRBJ1-2, with D possibly TRBD1 on 5 matching bases. Looked up from germline, CDR1 is SGHTA and CDR2 is FQGNSA. The ends were cut back, 2 bases at V and 6 bases at J, with 10 bases in the middle. The CDR3 sequence is 13 residues long. CDR3 region: CASSLISGDGYTF. CDR3 coding DNA: TGTGCCAGCAGCTTAATATCGGGGGATGGCTACACCTTC.

This clonotype has at least ten counts. The gene calls are TRBV25-1 and TRBJ2-4; D is perhaps TRBD1 (5 bases). The CDR3 consists of 16 residues. The germline V and J ends were trimmed by 3 bases and 0 bases, with 12 bases remaining between them. Germline CDR1 reads MGHDK; CDR2 reads SYGVNS. The CDR3 DNA sequence: TGTGCCAGCAGTGACGCAGGGTACCTAGCCAAAAACATTCAGTACTTC. Its protein product is CASSDAGYLAKNIQYF.

Many counts were recorded for this clonotype. Written as DNA, the CDR3 is TGTGCCATCAGTGAGCCCCGAGTGGGGTCAGACTATGGCTACACCTTC. This sequence encodes CAISEPRVGSDYGYTF. This chain links TRBV10-3 with TRBJ1-2; no clear D. The CDR3 has 16 amino acids. Germline loops: CDR1 ENHRY, CDR2 SYGVKD. V lost 2 bases and J 3 bases, leaving 16 bases between the germline ends.

This clonotype was observed at least ten times. This chain joins TRBV20-1 and TRBJ2-1; 9 bases line up with TRBD2. With 6 bases clipped from V and 4 bases from J, the junction kept 10 bases outside the gene matches. From germline, CDR1 is DFQATT and CDR2 SNEGSKA (reference sequence). The CDR3 totals 15 residues. The CDR3 reads CSAVNSGRLYNEQFF. CDR3 in DNA: TGCAGTGCCGTCAATAGCGGGAGATTGTACAATGAGCAGTTCTTC.

This clonotype was seen at least ten times. This chain connects TRBV25-1 to TRBJ2-1, with D unresolved. Trimming shortened V by 5 bases and J by 8 bases, and 7 bases separated the two germline ends. The germline gives CDR1 MGHDK, CDR2 SYGVNS. The CDR3 is 11 residues long. Here the CDR3 reads CASSFGYEQFF. As DNA, the CDR3 is TGTGCCAGCAGTTTCGGGTATGAGCAGTTCTTC.

This rearrangement joins TRBV19 to TRBJ1-4, with D hard to call. From germline, CDR1 is LNHDA and CDR2 SQIVND (reference sequence). The CDR3 runs to 14 residues. The V end lost 6 bases, the J end lost 7 bases, and 15 bases lay between the germline ends. The CDR3 sequence: CASRLDLGTEKLFF. The CDR3 DNA is TGTGCCAGTAGACTGGACTTGGGTACTGAAAAACTGTTTTTT.

This clonotype was counted ten times or more. The chain couples TRBV28 to TRBJ1-5, with 9 bases fitting TRBD1. V gave up 4 bases and J gave up 6 bases; unmatched junction bases: 4. The CDR3 totals 14 residues. In germline, CDR1 is MDHEN, CDR2 SYDVKM. The CDR3 bases are TGTGCCAGCAGTTCCGACAGGGGGAGTCAGCCCCAGCATTTT. It yields the protein CASSSDRGSQPQHF.

This clonotype was picked up many times. The chain couples TRBV20-1 to TRBJ2-3, with TRBD2 matching over 10 bases. Germline trimming cut 3 bases from V and 5 bases from J; bases unmatched to any gene: 14. The CDR3 consists of 17 residues. Per germline, CDR1 DFQATT and CDR2 SNEGSKA (reference sequence). The DNA for the CDR3 is TGCAGTGCTAGTAGCCTAGCGGGAGTGGTCCAAGTAGATACGCAGTATTTT. This sequence encodes CSASSLAGVVQVDTQYF.

This chain joins TRBV5-1 and TRBJ2-5; D unclear. The length of the CDR3 is 13 residues. The germline V gene encodes CDR1 SGHRS and CDR2 YFSETQ. The germline V and J ends were trimmed by 5 bases and 2 bases, with 10 bases remaining between them. The CDR3 sequence is CASRMDGQETQYF. The CDR3 coding sequence is TGCGCCAGCAGAATGGACGGACAAGAGACCCAGTACTTC.

This clonotype has ten or more counts. The rearrangement links TRBV28 to TRBJ2-1; TRBD1 matches 9 bases. The CDR3 sequence is 16 residues long. Trimming took 6 bases from V and 5 from J; bases not matched to a gene: 11. Germline V gene lookup returns CDR1 MDHEN and CDR2 SYDVKM. CDR3 nucleotides: TGTGCCAGCAGCCTTACAGGGGGCGCGGGTGACAATGAGCAGTTCTTC. It translates to CASSLTGGAGDNEQFF. Complete variable domain (other parts from reference TRBV28 and TRBJ2-1): DVKVTQSSRYLVKRTGEKVFLECVQDMDHENMFWYRQDPGLGLRLIYFSYDVKMKEKGDIPEGYSVSREKKERFSLILESASTNQTSMYLCASSLTGGAGDNEQFFGPGTRLTVL.

This clonotype came up many times. The gene calls are TRBV24-1 and TRBJ2-2, with D unclear. The germline CDR1 and CDR2 sequences are KGHDR and SFDVKD. V shed 9 bases and J shed 1 base, with 11 bases lying between them. The length of the CDR3 is 14 residues. The CDR3, as DNA: TGTGCCACCTCGGTCGGGCGGAACACCGGGGAGCTGTTTTTT. It is translated as CATSVGRNTGELFF.

For this clonotype: An end of the junction does not agree with germline; a read error may underlie this. V and J are TRBV7-2 and TRBJ1-2, with D uncertain. CDR1 SGHTA and CDR2 FQGNSA come from the germline V gene. The CDR3 loop spans 13 amino acids. DNA of the CDR3: TGTGCCAGCAGCCCCGGGTCCTTCTATGGCTACCCCTTC. This sequence encodes CASSPGSFYGYPF.

The chain is built from TRBV12-3 or TRBV12-4 and TRBJ1-1, with 7 bases aligning to TRBD1. With 1 base clipped from V and 4 bases from J, the junction kept 6 bases outside the gene matches. The CDR3 sequence is 15 residues long. In DNA form, the CDR3 reads TGTGCCAGCAGTTTAGGGATCCAGGGGGGCACTGAAGCTTTCTTT. Translation: CASSLGIQGGTEAFF.

This chain joins TRBV2 and TRBJ1-4; TRBD1 might be the D (6 bases). Trimming pared 4 bases from V and 8 bases from J, leaving 11 bases between. From germline, CDR1 is SNHLY and CDR2 FYNNEI. CDR3 length equals 13 residues. The CDR3 sequence is CASSAGVFEKLFF. CDR3 in DNA: TGTGCCAGCAGTGCAGGGGTCTTCGAAAAACTGTTTTTT.

This clonotype was recorded many times. The chain links TRBV5-1 to TRBJ2-6; the D gene is possibly TRBD1 (5 bases). Germline values: CDR1 SGHRS, CDR2 YFSETQ. The CDR3 spans 17 residues. V was cut by 4 bases and J by 0 bases, with 14 bases left in between. The DNA of the CDR3 is TGCGCCAGCAGCGACCGACAGTCTAGCTCTGGGGCCAACGTCCTGACTTTC. Translation: CASSDRQSSSGANVLTF.

This clonotype was observed many times. The chain joins TRBV20-1 to TRBJ2-7; D remains ambiguous. In germline, CDR1 is DFQATT, CDR2 SNEGSKA (reference sequence). The CDR3 runs 16 residues. V dropped 0 bases and J dropped 0 bases, with 15 bases sitting between them. The CDR3 DNA follows: TGCAGTGCTAGAGAGTCGGGCCCATCTAGCTCCTACGAGCAGTACTTC. This translates into CSARESGPSSSYEQYF.

This chain uses TRBV3-1 with TRBJ1-3; D is perhaps TRBD1 (5 bases). This CDR3 is built from 17 residues. Per germline, CDR1 LGHDT and CDR2 YNNKEL (reference sequence). V was shortened by 0 bases and J by 0 bases, with 12 bases between the two germline ends. The CDR3: CASSQEGTLSSGNTIYF. Written as DNA, the CDR3 is TGTGCCAGCAGCCAAGAGGGGACCCTAAGCTCTGGAAACACCATATATTTT.

In this sample, this clonotype turned up many times. The chain is built from TRBV20-1 and TRBJ2-3; 9 bases match TRBD2. Germline trimming cut 5 bases from V and 7 bases from J; bases unmatched to any gene: 7. The CDR3 runs 13 residues. CDR1 DFQATT and CDR2 SNEGSKA come from the germline V gene (reference sequence). CDR3 protein: CSAWTSVINTQYF. In DNA form, the CDR3 reads TGCAGTGCTTGGACTAGCGTAATTAATACGCAGTATTTT.

This clonotype appeared many times. V usage is TRBV20-1 and J usage is TRBJ1-5; D might be TRBD1 (6 bases). The CDR3 totals 13 residues. V was shortened by 2 bases and J by 7 bases, with 12 bases between the two germline ends. Germline CDR1 reads DFQATT; CDR2 reads SNEGSKA (reference sequence). The CDR3 nucleotides read TGCAGTGCTAGACCCAGGGGCGGGCAGCCCCAGCATTTT. It encodes CSARPRGGQPQHF.

This clonotype was counted only a few times. The chain combines TRBV18 with TRBJ1-2, with 10 bases matching TRBD1. Germline values: CDR1 KGHSH, CDR2 LQKENI. After removal of 5 bases from V and 2 bases from J, the junction contained 2 bases not matched to a gene. This CDR3 contains 14 residues. The CDR3 spells CASSKGQGNYGYTF. DNA for the CDR3: TGTGCCAGCTCAAAGGGACAGGGGAACTATGGCTACACCTTC.

This clonotype was detected many times. This sequence joins TRBV10-3 and TRBJ2-7, with 8 bases lining up with TRBD2. Per germline, CDR1 ENHRY and CDR2 SYGVKD. There are 13 residues in the CDR3. V shed 7 bases and J 2 bases; nucleotides not matched to a gene: 4. CDR3: CAIITSGTYEQYF. CDR3 coding DNA: TGTGCCATCATTACTAGCGGTACCTACGAGCAGTACTTC.

This clonotype was detected ten times or more. The CDR3 bases are TGCAGTGCTCCCGGGCCCGGGAGTGGCTATGAGCAGTTCTTC. Translating gives CSAPGPGSGYEQFF. The chain is built from TRBV20-1 and TRBJ2-1, with D possibly matching TRBD2 (6 bases). CDR1 is DFQATT and CDR2 is SNEGSKA in the germline V gene (reference sequence). This CDR3 is 14 amino acids long. V lost 5 bases and J lost 8, with 19 bases in between.

This clonotype was detected ten times or more. The rearrangement links TRBV15 to TRBJ1-5; TRBD1 aligns across 7 bases. The ends lost 4 bases at V and 2 bases at J; junction bases unmatched: 8. CDR1 is LNHNV and CDR2 is YYDKDF in the germline V gene (reference sequence). CDR3 length: 16 residues. The CDR3 DNA is TGTGCCACCAGCATACCCGCAGGGGGAGGCAATCAGCCCCAGCATTTT. Translation: CATSIPAGGGNQPQHF.

This clonotype has ten or more counts. The rearrangement uses TRBV5-1 and TRBJ2-1; 10 bases agree with TRBD1. Germline V lookup: CDR1 SGHRS, CDR2 YFSETQ. There are 15 residues in the CDR3. Trimming at V came to 9 bases and at J to 9 bases, leaving 15 bases not matched to a gene. The CDR3 nucleotides read TGCGCCATTCGACGGGGACAGGGGATTTTTGGTGAGCAGTTCTTC. It yields the protein CAIRRGQGIFGEQFF.

The sample holds many counts of this clonotype. The rearrangement links TRBV7-8 to TRBJ1-5; possibly TRBD1 for D (5 bases). From germline, CDR1 is SGHVS and CDR2 FQNEAQ. V was shortened by 5 bases and J by 1 base, with 12 bases between the two germline ends. The CDR3 is 15 amino acids. The CDR3 loop reads CASSPPGLSNQPQHF. For the CDR3, the DNA is TGTGCCAGCAGCCCCCCAGGGCTGAGCAATCAGCCCCAGCATTTT.

This clonotype appeared many times. The gene calls are TRBV12-3 or TRBV12-4 and TRBJ1-5, with 9 bases fitting TRBD1. This CDR3 has 17 residues. Trimming at V came to 8 bases and at J to 3 bases, leaving 14 bases not matched to a gene. This chain's CDR3 is CASETTGTGLLNQPQHF. CDR3 coding DNA: TGTGCCAGCGAGACCACCGGGACAGGGCTCCTCAATCAGCCCCAGCATTTT.